Below, 18 T cell receptor beta chains from the same sample are listed, as sequenced in a study of T-cell reconstitution after alpha-beta-depleted transplantation in children. Preparation of the TCRbeta library used unique molecular identifiers. TCRdb re-called the PCR reads with MiXCR, one entry per CDR3 protein. The table has fewer than 700,000 distinct CDR3 sequences, over 10% seen once. The sequencing here drew on PBMCs, mostly from graft donor cells, taken 360 days after TCRalphabeta/CD19-depleted stem cell transplant. These receptor sequences come from a male patient under 18 who had a stem cell transplant for acute myeloid leukemia, so the T cells may come from the graft donor.

This chain links TRBV11-3 with TRBJ1-1, with D unresolved. There are 13 residues in the CDR3. Trimming shortened V by 1 base and J by 5 bases, and 8 bases separated the two germline ends. The V gene's germline CDR1 is SGHNT and CDR2 YENEEA. The CDR3 loop reads CASSLAKATEAFF. The CDR3, as DNA: TGTGCCAGCAGCTTAGCCAAAGCGACTGAAGCTTTCTTT.

This clonotype occurred a few times. One junction end disagrees with the germline gene, perhaps due to a read error. V usage is TRBV7-7 and J usage is TRBJ2-5; a possible D gene is TRBD2 (5 bases). Germline CDR1 and CDR2: SSHAT and FNYEAQ (reference sequence). The length of the CDR3 is 17 residues. This chain's CDR3 is CASSPGKIARPQETQYF. DNA for the CDR3: TGTGCTAGCAGCCCCGGAAAGATAGCGAGGCCCCAAGAGACCCAGTACTTC.

This clonotype was recorded a few times. This chain connects TRBV4-2 to TRBJ2-7, with a tentative D call TRBD2 (5 bases). V was trimmed by 0 bases and J by 0 bases, leaving 15 bases between them. The germline V gene has CDR1 LGHNA and CDR2 YNFKEQ. The CDR3 loop spans 17 amino acids. DNA of the CDR3: TGTGCCAGCAGCCAAGATCTTGGGCTAGCAGACTCCTACGAGCAGTACTTC. Amino acid sequence: CASSQDLGLADSYEQYF.

This chain joins TRBV7-9 and TRBJ2-7; a possible D gene is TRBD2 (6 bases). Between the trimmed V and J ends, which lost 4 bases and 2 bases, there was a span of 18 bases. CDR1 is SEHNR, CDR2 FQNEAQ, per germline (reference sequence). This CDR3 has 16 amino acids. The CDR3, as DNA: TGTGCCAGCAGCTCCCCGCTGGAGGGGCCACCCTACGAGCAGTACTTC. Translated: CASSSPLEGPPYEQYF.

The chain employs TRBV5-6 and TRBJ2-3; D uncertain. Between the trimmed V and J ends, which lost 5 bases and 4 bases, there was a span of 11 bases. Per the germline V gene, CDR1 is SGHDT and CDR2 is YYEEEE. CDR3 size: 13 residues. CDR3 in amino acids: CASSGLSADTQYF. DNA of the CDR3: TGTGCCAGCAGTGGGCTATCTGCAGATACGCAGTATTTT.

This clonotype has just a few counts. The chain combines TRBV3-1 with TRBJ1-5; D not certain. V shed 2 bases and J shed 4 bases, with 9 bases lying between them. The CDR3 runs to 14 residues. In germline, CDR1 is LGHDT, CDR2 YNNKEL (reference sequence). CDR3 loop: CASSQFPGNQPQHF. The DNA of the CDR3 is TGTGCCAGCAGCCAATTTCCAGGAAATCAGCCCCAGCATTTT.

This clonotype has a handful of counts. The V call is TRBV28, the J call TRBJ1-6, with 10 bases lining up with TRBD1. Germline loops: CDR1 MDHEN, CDR2 SYDVKM. There are 15 residues in the CDR3. V gave up 6 bases and J gave up 8 bases; unmatched junction bases: 7. DNA of the CDR3: TGTGCCAGCAGCCTAAGGGACAGGGGTGATTCACCCCTCCACTTT. Translation: CASSLRDRGDSPLHF.

The chain carries TRBV7-9 and TRBJ2-1, with D uncertain. This CDR3 is 13 amino acids long. V dropped 3 bases and J dropped 4 bases, with 7 bases sitting between them. Germline CDR1 is SEHNR and CDR2 is FQNEAQ (reference sequence). CDR3 amino acids: CASSFYVYNEQFF. For the CDR3, the DNA is TGTGCCAGCAGCTTCTACGTATACAATGAGCAGTTCTTC.

There are many counts of this clonotype. The rearrangement joins TRBV15 to TRBJ2-2, with 9 bases fitting TRBD2. CDR3 length equals 18 residues. Germline CDR1 LNHNV, CDR2 YYDKDF (reference sequence). Trimming cost V 1 base and J 2 bases; bases outside gene matches: 8. In DNA, the CDR3 is TGTGCCACCAGCAGAGGCGGGGCGGGAGGGCCAAACACCGGGGAGCTGTTTTTT. Residues: CATSRGGAGGPNTGELFF.

This clonotype was picked up a small number of times. The chain links TRBV11-2 to TRBJ2-4; D might be TRBD2 (7 bases). Trimming left V 4 bases short and J 2 bases short, with 21 bases between. The CDR3 sequence is 18 residues long. Germline assignment: CDR1 SGHAT and CDR2 FQNNGV. CDR3 region: CASSYRVEGGITKNIQYF. The CDR3 bases are TGTGCCAGCAGCTACAGGGTTGAGGGAGGGATTACCAAAAACATTCAGTACTTC.

This clonotype was counted ten times or more. CDR3 DNA sequence: TGTGCCAGCAGCGTTCTAGCGGGAGACTTGGAGACCCAGTACTTC. This translates into CASSVLAGDLETQYF. This chain links TRBV7-2 with TRBJ2-5, with 10 bases fitting TRBD2. The CDR3 is 15 residues long. Germline CDR1 is SGHTA and CDR2 is FQGNSA. With V trimmed by 5 bases and J by 5 bases, 8 bases remained unmatched. Filled out from reference TRBV7-2 and TRBJ2-5, the complete variable domain reads GAGVSQSPSNKVTEKGKDVELRCDPISGHTALYWYRQSLGQGLEFLIYFQGNSAPDKSGLPSDRFSAERTGGSVSTLTIQRTQQEDSAVYLCASSVLAGDLETQYFGPGTRLLVL.

The chain is built from TRBV6-2 or TRBV6-3 and TRBJ2-1, with D possibly being TRBD2 (5 bases). This CDR3 has 13 amino acids. The V gene lost 2 bases and the J gene lost 8 bases, with 10 bases spanning the gap. Germline V CDR1 and CDR2: MNHEY, SVGEGT. DNA of the CDR3: TGTGCCAGCAGTTACATCCCGAGGGATGAGCAGTTCTTC. Translation gives CASSYIPRDEQFF.

The rearrangement joins TRBV20-1 to TRBJ2-5; D may be TRBD2 (6 bases). The CDR3 runs to 12 residues. V was pared by 7 bases and J by 4 bases, with 13 bases between. Per germline, CDR1 DFQATT and CDR2 SNEGSKA (reference sequence). CDR3 nucleotides: TGCAGTGGTACCCAGGGAGGAGAGACCCAGTACTTC. Translated, it gives CSGTQGGETQYF.

This clonotype was seen ten or more times. The genes are TRBV7-3 and TRBJ2-1, with TRBD2 matching over 8 bases. V gave up 5 bases and J gave up 4 bases; unmatched junction bases: 7. Looked up from germline, CDR1 is SGHTA and CDR2 is FQGTGA. CDR3 length equals 15 residues. This CDR3 is CASSHPGGPYNEQFF. CDR3 coding DNA: TGTGCCAGCAGCCACCCGGGGGGGCCTTACAATGAGCAGTTCTTC.

This clonotype was counted only a few times. The chain is built from TRBV7-8 and TRBJ2-3; 7 positions match TRBD1. CDR1 and CDR2 from the germline V gene are SGHVS and FQNEAQ. CDR3 length: 14 residues. The junction had 2 bases not matched to a gene; V was cut back by 3 bases and J by 2 bases. CDR3 in amino acids: CASSFEGATDTQYF. CDR3 DNA sequence: TGTGCCAGCAGCTTTGAGGGGGCCACAGATACGCAGTATTTT.

The chain links TRBV12-3 or TRBV12-4 to TRBJ2-2, with TRBD1 as a possible D gene (5 bases). The V end was cut by 10 bases, the J end by 4 bases, with 13 bases between. CDR3 length: 13 amino acids. CDR3 protein: CATRTTFTGELFF. The CDR3, as DNA: TGTGCCACCCGGACAACTTTCACCGGGGAGCTGTTTTTT.

This clonotype was seen ten or more times. The chain joins TRBV29-1 to TRBJ2-3; 10 bases fit TRBD2. The CDR3 has 16 residues. Per germline, CDR1 SQVTM and CDR2 ANQGSEA. J gave up 0 bases and V 3 bases, and 6 bases lay outside the gene matches. Here the CDR3 DNA reads TGCAGCGTTGAGACGGGACTAGCGCACAGCACAGATACGCAGTATTTT. Translation: CSVETGLAHSTDTQYF.

There are a few counts of this clonotype. The chain uses TRBV20-1 and TRBJ2-3; D possibly uses TRBD1 or TRBD2 (5 bases each). V gave up 6 bases and J gave up 0 bases, with 13 bases separating them. CDR3 length: 14 residues. Germline V gene lookup returns CDR1 DFQATT and CDR2 SNEGSKA (reference sequence). CDR3 loop: CSASRDGSTDTQYF. The CDR3 coding sequence is TGCAGTGCAAGTCGGGACGGTAGCACAGATACGCAGTATTTT.